Shown below are 5 T cell receptor beta chains from a single sample sequenced in a study of CD8 T cells in ankylosing spondylitis. TCRdb ran MiXCR on the 5' RACE reads and lists one entry per CDR3 protein. The top ten hold more than 0.6% of the sample, which has a few hundred thousand distinct CDR3 sequences, around 25% seen once. The sample was blood, either unsorted or a sorted T cell fraction (not recorded which). Source of these receptors: a male donor with ankylosing spondylitis or in good health (not recorded which).

This clonotype was observed many times. The chain has TRBV4-1 and TRBJ1-1; TRBD1 matches 9 bases. This CDR3 spans 18 amino acids. From germline, CDR1 is MGHRA and CDR2 YSYEKL. Trimming took 3 bases from V and 4 from J; bases not matched to a gene: 15. The CDR3 DNA reads TGCGCCAGCAGCCAGAGATTACCGGGACAGGGTTTCAGCACTGAAGCTTTCTTT. Amino acid sequence: CASSQRLPGQGFSTEAFF.

Ten or more counts support this clonotype. V and J are TRBV5-1 and TRBJ2-1, with D perhaps matching TRBD2 (6 bases). CDR3 size: 17 residues. The germline V and J ends were trimmed by 5 bases and 0 bases, with 18 bases remaining between them. CDR1 is SGHRS, CDR2 YFSETQ, per germline. In DNA, the CDR3 is TGCGCCAGCAGTTCCCAGCCCGGCGGGACCTCCTACAATGAGCAGTTCTTC. The encoded protein is CASSSQPGGTSYNEQFF.

This clonotype was detected a few times. The rearrangement joins TRBV24-1 to TRBJ2-5; 7 positions agree with TRBD1. CDR3 length equals 14 residues. V shed 3 bases, J shed 3 bases, and the junction held 3 bases outside the gene matches. From germline, CDR1 is KGHDR and CDR2 SFDVKD. The CDR3: CATSDHDREETQYF. The CDR3 nucleotides are TGTGCCACCAGTGATCACGACAGGGAAGAGACCCAGTACTTC.

This chain connects TRBV20-1 to TRBJ2-3; D possibly corresponds to TRBD1 (6 bases). Germline V gives CDR1 DFQATT, CDR2 SNEGSKA (reference sequence). The CDR3 length is 16 residues. With 5 bases removed from V and 6 bases from J, the gap between germline ends came to 24 bases. CDR3 DNA sequence: TGCAGTGCTTTCCAGTGGGGGCTGGCTTGGAGGGATACGCAGTATTTT. Its translation: CSAFQWGLAWRDTQYF.

The chain recombines TRBV15 with TRBJ2-5; tentatively, D is TRBD2 (7 bases). The CDR3 contains 13 residues. Germline V gene data show CDR1 as LNHNV and CDR2 as YYDKDF (reference sequence). Trimming removed 0 bases from V and 14 bases from J, with 16 bases in between. CDR3: CATSRDGGGASYF. CDR3 bases: TGTGCCACCAGCAGAGATGGGGGGGGCGCGTCTTACTTC.